This TCR beta chain was profiled in a study of cytomegalovirus exposure and HLA in healthy donors (dated by TCRdb to about 2017). Describing the broader study: An earlier analysis of roughly 570 of the donors reported 276 Gb of sequence data and 95 million to 120 million unique TCR beta sequences obtained from roughly 180 million T cells. An early release that covered around 590 HLA-typed donors contained around 300 gigabases of sequencing data and roughly 84 million unique TCR sequences. The genetic ancestry cluster associated with self-reported Caucasian donors included about 84% of the approximately 410 genotyped donors. The study was designed to test whether signatures of past pathogen exposure could be identified by cataloging public T cell receptors. The study profiled the T cell repertoires of some 610 subjects by immunosequencing and related them to cytomegalovirus serostatus. In addition to the first cohort of around 670 subjects, a separate validation cohort of approximately 130 different subjects was used. The study combined high-throughput TCR immunosequencing, statistical association of individual TCRs with disease status, and machine learning to predict cytomegalovirus infection status. To study patterns of TCR occurrence, a later analysis re-analyzed previously published TCR beta repertoires from under 750 donors and added high-resolution HLA genotyping. Rather than using new phenotypic data, the later analysis identified candidate immune exposures from TCR beta sequences and from how often those sequences occurred across donors. An earlier analysis of around 580 of the donors used high-throughput TCR beta sequencing to judge whether each TCR beta V gene segment behaved as functional or pseudogenic. Donor age, sex, ethnicity and CMV serostatus were collected together with the repertoire data. Genome-wide SNP genotypes for about 65% of the roughly 670 donors were used in a later genetic analysis, which treated that subset as a discovery cohort. All discovery cohort repertoires had been generated on a single sequencing platform. HLA typing included class I and class II loci at four-digit resolution. Typing coverage differed by locus: A, B, C, DRB1 and DQB1 were typed in about 620-630 donors, DQA1 in 500 to 550, DPA1 in some 570, and DPB1 in approximately 450. About five DR-DQ haplotypes were treated as single units for association and clustering because of strong linkage in the cohort. Among 398 genotyped donors of the cohort, an average of roughly 240,000 unique TCR beta nucleotide sequences were sequenced per donor, about a sixth of them non-productive. Here is what the overall study found, with its caveats: Specific HLA alleles were associated with 16,951 TCR beta sequences at a false discovery rate of 0.05 in a later analysis. In this cohort, only TCR beta chains were sequenced, and detectable features were limited by the absence of alpha or paired-chain data. Most CMV-associated TCR beta chains appeared to be HLA-restricted in a later analysis, and the HLA associations seemed to be driven largely by CMV exposure. In the study, 150 to 200 TCR beta chains were listed as associated with cytomegalovirus. A later genetic analysis reported fewer N-insertions in productive TCRs among donors in an Asian-associated ancestry cluster than the roughly 700-donor mean. When HLA alleles, especially DR and DQ, strongly co-occurred, TCR associations were difficult to assign to individual alleles. A further reported finding was that TCR beta sequences accurately predicted the HLA-A and HLA-B alleles for most subjects in the first cohort. V-gene and J-gene trimming of TCR beta chains was associated with a missense DCLRE1C variant in a later genetic analysis, and the association was replicated in an independent cohort. The authors suggested that the approach could potentially be generalized to other disease states and immunological phenotypes. Across donors, most TCR sequences were observed very rarely, whereas some public TCRs were present in many individuals. A group of highly shared sequence variants was considered likely to be a technical artifact of the sequencing pipeline. The earlier analysis of about 600 of the donors excluded roughly 16 rarely observed V segments, including chromosome 9 orphons, because counts were too low. According to a later analysis, TCR association rates differed among HLA loci, with DRB1 alleles showing the most associated TCRs and HLA-C alleles showing the fewest. HLA typing was unavailable for some donors at each locus, so association tests used only the typed subset. Presence/absence analyses assumed roughly uniform sequencing depth across donors, an assumption that may not hold. A later analysis found that HLA-associated TCR beta chains were more clonally expanded and had lower generation probabilities than equally common non-associated chains. The classifier was reported to diagnose cytomegalovirus status with high specificity and sensitivity in both the original cohort and the validation cohort. CMV serostatus was the only immune exposure information available for the cohort. The 87-base-pair reads could not distinguish some IMGT-functional V segments, including TRBV6-2 and TRBV6-3, so those segments were excluded. In vitro tests confirmed that a few of the cytomegalovirus-associated TCR beta chains recognize cytomegalovirus antigens. In an earlier analysis of approximately 600 of the donors, most TCR beta V segments were observed in productive rearrangements about 87% or about 30% of the time, broadly matching IMGT annotations. A later analysis reported that several top co-occurrence clusters appeared linked to parvovirus B19, influenza, CMV and Epstein-Barr virus. Correlated functional status among segregating V segments might be attributable to linkage disequilibrium, but an unknown experimental factor could not be ruled out.

Library generation was performed with the immunoSEQ multiplex PCR assay. For the multiplex PCR, a mixture combining 60 forward primers for TCR Vbeta segments and 13 reverse primers for TCR Jbeta segments was used. A multiplex PCR assay on genomic DNA amplified the CDR3 region of rearranged TCR beta genes. The Illumina HiSeq System was used to sequence the amplified TCR beta libraries as 87-base-pair reads. In the paper's pipeline: In a later analysis, some 80 million unique TCR beta chains were counted across the 500 to 850 repertoires, and roughly 11 million of these chains were shared by at least two donors. A nearest-neighbor algorithm error-corrected the raw reads and collapsed the reads into unique sequences, merging closely related sequences to remove PCR and sequencing errors. CDR3 sequences were aligned to IMGT reference sequences to assign V, D and J gene segments. For a sequence to be retained, a match of at least six nucleotides to both a V gene segment and a J gene segment was required. A rearrangement counted as productive if the CDR3 had no stop codons and remained in frame with V and J, and every other rearrangement counted as non-productive. Following IMGT convention, CDR3 was defined as the stretch from the second conserved V-encoded cysteine up to the conserved J-encoded phenylalanine. The earlier analysis of approximately 590 of the donors excluded any sequence lacking an unambiguous match to a single V gene segment. An earlier analysis of several hundred of the donors called V segments functional above 56.7% productive rearrangements and segregating when the between-donor standard deviation exceeded 5%. A statistical classification framework was built to diagnose cytomegalovirus status from the catalog of TCR beta chain sequences. V and J gene assignment, in a later analysis, came from comparing TCR nucleotide sequences with IMGT/GENE-DB human TR gene sequences. Using the TCRdist pipeline, a later analysis assigned CDR3 sequences along with most-parsimonious VDJ recombination scenarios. In a later analysis, every TCR beta chain was defined by the combination of its CDR3 amino acid sequence and its V-gene family, and reads without a unique V-gene family were dropped. A later analysis removed 600 or so highly shared, low-generation-probability nucleotide sequences to deal with suspected cross-contamination and a sequencing artifact. In a later analysis, a clonal expansion index was calculated for each public chain from normalized within-repertoire ranks of inferred template counts. Generation probabilities in a later analysis came from a VDJ recombination model fitted to out-of-frame rearrangements, and those results were checked against IGoR. A later analysis scored TCR-TCR, TCR-HLA and TCR-CMV co-occurrence with hypergeometric tests, applying a repertoire-size bias correction to TCR pairs. A later analysis estimated false discovery rates by permuting HLA or CMV assignments 20 times. In a later analysis, co-occurring TCRs were grouped using DBSCAN, and TCRdist sequence similarity was added for clustering within HLA-allele-positive subsets. Co-occurrence clustering excluded repertoires with fewer than 30,000 or more than 120,000 public chains, plus five with anomalous nucleotide sharing. TCRdb stores this immuneACCESS table with in-frame sequences only. Part of the clones is absent; in the studies checked, under half of the shortfall reflects unresolved V genes, and no reason is known for the rest. V and J calls and clone size follow that table, whereas D and trimming were derived from the DNA. Here the sample has over 75,000 clones; 79% occur a single time. The top ten constitute around 3.5% of the sample.

The CDR3, cysteine through phenylalanine, is 14 amino acids long. The kept DNA is CDR3 alone, 42 bases in frame from the first base. V lost 3 bases and J lost 4 bases; the stretch between them is 11 bases long. CDR1 and CDR2 are read off the germline V gene as MGHRA and YSYEKL. In total, approximately 610 healthy bone marrow donors made up the cohort. At the time of sampling, every cohort member was nominally healthy, though immune exposures that went unrecorded were likely present. The donor tested CMV seropositive and was one of the 289 seropositive cohort members. A peripheral blood sample was collected from each donor, and TCR beta sequencing was performed on peripheral blood mononuclear cells. The Qiagen DNeasy Blood Extraction Kit was used to extract genomic DNA from the blood cell samples. This clone was recorded once. It has no known antigen specificity. Per-base quality was not reported, and no clone a single base away is much larger than it.

The V gene is TRBV4-1 and the J gene is TRBJ2-3, with TRBD1 tentatively as D gene (6 bases match). This receptor was identified in a male donor in good health and CMV-seropositive. Sequences were obtained from PBMCs. The CDR3 region: CASSQGQDPDTQYF. In nucleotides, the sequence is TGCGCCAGCAGCCAGGGACAAGACCCAGATACGCAGTATTTT.